Presented here are 13 T cell receptor beta chains from one specimen sequenced in a study of cytomegalovirus exposure and HLA in healthy donors. Profiled with immunoSEQ multiplex PCR; TCRdb holds only in-frame clones, not every one. Found here are hundreds of thousands of clones, 87% of them singletons; the top ten hold more than 10%. The sequenced material came from PBMCs. Receptor source: a man between 18 and 29 years old in good health and CMV-seropositive.

V gene TRBV5-1 combines with J gene TRBJ2-3, with 7 bases lining up with TRBD2. Germline-derived CDR1 and CDR2 are SGHRS and YFSETQ. The J segment lost 3 bases and the V segment lost 0 bases, leaving 4 bases of the junction unmatched. The CDR3 sequence is 15 residues long. CDR3 loop: CASSLGRGRTDTQYF. CDR3 DNA sequence: TGCGCCAGCAGCTTGGGGCGCGGGAGAACAGATACGCAGTATTTT.

The gene calls are TRBV6-5 and TRBJ2-7; 10 bases are a match to TRBD1. Trimming cost V 7 bases and J 5 bases; bases outside gene matches: 5. The CDR3 is made up of 13 amino acids. Germline V CDR1 and CDR2: MNHEY, SVGAGI. CDR3 bases: TGTGCCAGCATAGGGACAGGGGACGACGAGCAGTACTTC. Protein product: CASIGTGDDEQYF.

By proportion, this clone is medium-sized. This chain links TRBV4-2 with TRBJ1-3; perhaps TRBD1 as D (6 bases). This CDR3 is 15 amino acids long. Trimming stripped 5 bases from V and 6 bases from J, with 17 bases between. The germline CDR1 and CDR2 sequences are LGHNA and YNFKEQ. The CDR3 is CASSYERGAENTIYF. DNA for the CDR3: TGTGCCAGCAGCTACGAGCGGGGGGCAGAAAACACCATATATTTT.

V is TRBV6-1 and J is TRBJ2-2, with 7 bases matching TRBD1. V shed 6 bases and J 3 bases; nucleotides not matched to a gene: 7. From germline, CDR1 is MNHNS and CDR2 SASEGT. The CDR3 contains 15 residues. The DNA for the CDR3 is TGTGCCAGCAGCCTAACAACAGGGGACACCGGGGAGCTGTTTTTT. It is translated as CASSLTTGDTGELFF.

This sequence joins TRBV19 and TRBJ2-1, with 9 bases fitting TRBD2. From germline, CDR1 is LNHDA and CDR2 SQIVND (reference sequence). The CDR3 is made up of 15 amino acids. The trim removed 7 bases at V and 7 bases at J, leaving 11 bases unmatched. CDR3 nucleotides: TGTGCCAGTAAATCCGGGGGCCTAGCGGGGAATGAGCAGTTCTTC. This codes for CASKSGGLAGNEQFF.

With respect to this clone: Additional DNA sequences in this sample encode the identical CDR3. The V gene is TRBV5-1, the J gene TRBJ1-1; no reliable D call. CDR1 and CDR2 from the germline V gene are SGHRS and YFSETQ. V was clipped by 0 bases and J by 2 bases, with 5 bases between them. This CDR3 has 13 residues. CDR3 protein: CASSLASNTEAFF. CDR3 DNA: TGCGCCAGCAGCTTGGCGAGTAACACTGAAGCTTTCTTT.

This rearrangement joins TRBV7-6 to TRBJ1-1, with 9 bases that match TRBD1. This CDR3 has 15 amino acids. The trim removed 4 bases at V and 3 bases at J, leaving 6 bases unmatched. The germline V gene encodes CDR1 SGHVS and CDR2 FNYEAQ. The CDR3 DNA sequence: TGTGCCAGCAGCTCGTACAGGGGGCGGGACACTGAAGCTTTCTTT. This gives the protein CASSSYRGRDTEAFF.

The V gene is TRBV15, the J gene TRBJ2-1; D is perhaps TRBD2 (6 bases). From germline, CDR1 is LNHNV and CDR2 YYDKDF (reference sequence). V was shortened by 2 bases and J by 6 bases, with 14 bases between the two germline ends. The CDR3 is made up of 15 amino acids. CDR3 sequence reads: CATSRPGRIGNEQFF. The CDR3 DNA follows: TGTGCCACCAGCAGACCCGGGAGAATAGGCAATGAGCAGTTCTTC.

This clone was detected a few times. CDR3 amino acids: CASSYEGLSYNEQFF. The DNA for the CDR3 is TGTGCCAGCAGTTACGAGGGCCTTTCCTACAATGAGCAGTTCTTC. The chain is built from TRBV6-6 and TRBJ2-1; TRBD2 is a possible D gene (5 bases). The germline CDR1 and CDR2 sequences are MNHNY and SVGAGI (reference sequence). Trimming pared 2 bases from V and 1 base from J, leaving 9 bases between. This CDR3 comprises 15 residues.

CDR3 DNA sequence: TGTGCCAGCAGTCTCCTGACAGGTTTCTCAACTAATGAAAAACTGTTTTTT. Its protein is CASSLLTGFSTNEKLFF. The chain joins TRBV7-6 to TRBJ1-4; maybe TRBD1 (6 bases). This CDR3 is 17 amino acids long. Germline-derived CDR1 and CDR2 are SGHVS and FNYEAQ. The V end lost 6 bases, the J end lost 0 bases, and 17 bases lay between the germline ends.

The V and J genes are TRBV6-5 and TRBJ2-1, with D maybe TRBD2 (5 bases). The germline V gene encodes CDR1 MNHEY and CDR2 SVGAGI. V gave up 2 bases and J gave up 8 bases, with 10 bases separating them. This CDR3 is 13 amino acids long. In nucleotides, the CDR3 is TGTGCCAGCAGTTACGGACTCCGGGATGAGCAGTTCTTC. Protein sequence: CASSYGLRDEQFF.

The chain has TRBV5-6 and TRBJ2-7, with TRBD2 identical over 10 bases. This CDR3 spans 15 amino acids. Unmatched junction bases numbered 8, after V lost 3 bases and J lost 5 bases. CDR1 and CDR2 from the germline V gene are SGHDT and YYEEEE. The CDR3 nucleotides are TGTGCCAGCAGCTCCCGGGCTAGCGGGAGAAACGAGCAGTACTTC. Residues: CASSSRASGRNEQYF.

The CDR3, as DNA: TGCGCCAGCAGCCAAGATTCTGGGGGTCGTGGCTACACCTTC. Encoded protein: CASSQDSGGRGYTF. This sequence joins TRBV4-3 and TRBJ1-2, with a possible D match to TRBD1 (5 bases). V was clipped by 0 bases and J by 7 bases, with 12 bases between them. This CDR3 region has 14 residues. Germline V gene data show CDR1 as LGHNA and CDR2 as YSLEER.